One and the same sample provided the 21 T cell receptor beta chains below, sequenced in a study of blood T cells in healthy people across ages. A second 7 to 11 cycle PCR used barcoded and J-beta primers. TCRdb used MiXCR to reprocess the 5' RACE reads, holding one entry per CDR3 protein. The data contain about 900,000 distinct CDR3 sequences, roughly 60% of them singletons. What was sequenced was blood. The receptor set was obtained from a man younger than 45 in good health.

The genes are TRBV27 and TRBJ2-4; 10 bases fit TRBD1. The J call is in doubt because the DNA end fits TRBJ2-7 better. This CDR3 has 15 amino acids. The germline gives CDR1 MNHEY, CDR2 SMNVEV (reference sequence). CDR3 sequence: CASNSPGQGIYEQYF. CDR3 sequence (DNA): TGTGCCAGCAACTCCCCGGGACAGGGGATATACGAGCAGTACTTC.

The sample holds many counts of this clonotype. The V and J genes are TRBV4-2 and TRBJ2-3; 9 bases fit TRBD2. The V and J ends lost 4 bases and 2 bases, in that order; junction bases with no gene match: 13. The CDR3 runs 18 residues. Looked up from germline, CDR1 is LGHNA and CDR2 is YNFKEQ. CDR3 coding DNA: TGTGCCAGCAGCCCCAAACAGGGTAGCGGGGGCGACACAGATACGCAGTATTTT. It translates to CASSPKQGSGGDTDTQYF.

J is TRBJ1-2 and V is TRBV29-1; TRBD1 aligns across 8 bases. Germline V gene sequence: CDR1 SQVTM, CDR2 ANQGSEA. This CDR3 contains 13 residues. J lost 8 bases, V lost 7 bases, and 12 bases had no gene match. CDR3 amino acids: CSAPGQGLKGYTF. The CDR3 DNA is TGCAGCGCCCCCGGACAGGGCCTAAAGGGCTACACCTTC.

This clonotype has only one observation. The rearrangement links TRBV4-2 to TRBJ1-5; D is unclear. This CDR3 is 16 amino acids long. Germline assignment: CDR1 LGHNA and CDR2 YNFKEQ. The V gene lost 0 bases and the J gene lost 5 bases, with 14 bases spanning the gap. In DNA, the CDR3 is TGTGCCAGCAGCCAAGATAAGGCACAGCCTTATCAGCCCCAGCATTTT. Translation gives CASSQDKAQPYQPQHF.

The J gene is TRBJ2-1, the V gene TRBV2; D gene ambiguous. Trimming pared 4 bases from V and 0 bases from J, leaving 10 bases between. The germline gives CDR1 SNHLY, CDR2 FYNNEI. The CDR3 runs 15 residues. As DNA, the CDR3 is TGTGCCAGCAGTGTGGATAGGGACTCCTACAATGAGCAGTTCTTC. This translates into CASSVDRDSYNEQFF.

The chain combines TRBV5-1 with TRBJ2-3; possible D gene TRBD2, 5 bases. V was pared by 6 bases and J by 8 bases, with 19 bases between. Germline V gene sequence: CDR1 SGHRS, CDR2 YFSETQ. This CDR3 comprises 14 residues. The CDR3 region is CASNPDLVEGTQYF. CDR3 bases: TGCGCCAGCAACCCGGACTTGGTAGAGGGTACGCAGTATTTT.

This CDR3 reads CASSAGSTYEQYF. DNA of the CDR3: TGTGCCAGCAGCGCTGGCAGCACCTACGAGCAGTACTTC. The rearrangement joins TRBV9 to TRBJ2-7; D ambiguous. The length of the CDR3 is 13 residues. Germline lookup yields CDR1 SGDLS and CDR2 YYNGEE. V shed 3 bases and J shed 2 bases, with 9 bases lying between them.

This clonotype appeared a few times. V and J are TRBV6-5 and TRBJ2-3; 7 bases map to TRBD1. Germline loops: CDR1 MNHEY, CDR2 SVGAGI. This CDR3 has 15 residues. V gave up 3 bases and J gave up 6 bases; unmatched junction bases: 9. CDR3 amino acids: CASSYSGQTADTQYF. CDR3 bases: TGTGCCAGCAGTTATTCGGGACAGACAGCGGATACGCAGTATTTT.

The chain uses TRBV7-2 and TRBJ2-3; 7 bases fit TRBD1. The V and J ends lost 4 bases and 6 bases, in that order; junction bases with no gene match: 13. Germline values: CDR1 SGHTA, CDR2 FQGNSA. The CDR3 runs to 16 residues. DNA for the CDR3: TGTGCCAGCAGCTCATTTCCCCCCGACAGGGCGGATACGCAGTATTTT. Amino acid sequence: CASSSFPPDRADTQYF.

The chain's CDR3 is CASSQDYGSGANVLTF. The CDR3 DNA is TGCGCCAGCAGCCAAGACTACGGCTCTGGGGCCAACGTCCTGACTTTC. The V and J genes are TRBV4-3 and TRBJ2-6; the D is unclear. Germline CDR1 LGHNA, CDR2 YSLEER. The CDR3 has 16 amino acids. With 0 bases removed from V and 0 bases from J, the gap between germline ends came to 6 bases.

The V and J genes are TRBV5-1 and TRBJ2-6, with a weak D call TRBD1 (5 bases). Germline loops: CDR1 SGHRS, CDR2 YFSETQ. V gave up 1 base and J gave up 1 base, with 9 bases separating them. The CDR3 has 16 residues. The CDR3 loop reads CASSLRAGSGANVLTF. The CDR3 DNA reads as TGCGCCAGCAGCTTGCGGGCAGGGTCTGGGGCCAACGTCCTGACTTTC. Full variable domain (outside the CDR3, taken from reference TRBV5-1 and TRBJ2-6): KAGVTQTPRYLIKTRGQQVTLSCSPISGHRSVSWYQQTPGQGLQFLFEYFSETQRNKGNFPGRFSGRQFSNSRSEMNVSTLELGDSALYLCASSLRAGSGANVLTFGAGSRLTVL.

This clonotype was counted between two and nine times. This sequence joins TRBV24-1 and TRBJ1-2; the D gene is possibly TRBD1 (5 bases). Germline CDR1 KGHDR, CDR2 SFDVKD. CDR3 length: 13 amino acids. V shed 5 bases and J shed 4 bases, with 10 bases lying between them. The chain's CDR3 is CATSVGQGYGYTF. In DNA form, the CDR3 reads TGTGCCACCAGTGTCGGGCAGGGCTATGGCTACACCTTC.

V and J are TRBV25-1 and TRBJ1-5; D unresolved. Trimming took off 5 bases at V and 6 bases at J, with 11 bases between the two ends. The CDR3 is 13 amino acids. Germline values: CDR1 MGHDK, CDR2 SYGVNS. CDR3 sequence: CASSPWGGQPQHF. CDR3 sequence (DNA): TGTGCCAGCAGTCCCTGGGGAGGTCAGCCCCAGCATTTT.

This clonotype was observed a single time. The chain joins TRBV29-1 to TRBJ2-7, with unresolved D. The end of the DNA fits TRBJ2-5 better, so the J call may be wrong. CDR1 and CDR2 (germline): SQVTM, ANQGSEA. The CDR3 is 11 amino acids. The CDR3 bases are TGCAGCGTTGAACGACGCCAGACCCAGTACTTC. Translated, it gives CSVERRQTQYF.

With regard to this clonotype: Mismatch with germline at one junction end may stem from a read error. This chain joins TRBV2 and TRBJ2-1; either TRBD1 or TRBD2 may supply D (5 bases each). Germline V gene lookup returns CDR1 SNHLY and CDR2 FYNNEI. The CDR3 contains 16 residues. The CDR3 DNA reads TGTGCCAGCAGATTTTCCGGGACCGCAGGCTCCAATAAGCAGTTCTTC. Encoded protein: CASRFSGTAGSNKQFF.

This clonotype was picked up a small number of times. The J gene is TRBJ1-5, the V gene TRBV7-2; maybe TRBD1 (6 bases). The CDR3 totals 16 residues. Germline CDR1 and CDR2: SGHTA and FQGNSA. V was pared by 1 base and J by 4 bases, with 14 bases between. The CDR3 spells CASSLEVNRANQPQHF. CDR3 nucleotides: TGTGCCAGCAGCTTAGAAGTAAACAGGGCAAATCAGCCCCAGCATTTT.

The chain recombines TRBV5-1 with TRBJ2-6; D ambiguous. This CDR3 is 16 amino acids long. Germline lookup yields CDR1 SGHRS and CDR2 YFSETQ. Trimming pared 4 bases from V and 1 base from J, leaving 12 bases between. CDR3: CASSRAEQSGANVLTF. The CDR3 DNA reads as TGCGCCAGCAGCCGGGCGGAGCAGTCTGGGGCCAACGTCCTGACTTTC.

V is TRBV6-2 or TRBV6-3 and J is TRBJ1-2; tentatively, D is TRBD1 (5 bases). The CDR3 is made up of 15 amino acids. V shed 4 bases and J shed 3 bases, with 15 bases lying between them. Germline V lookup: CDR1 MNHEY, CDR2 SVGEGT. The CDR3 spells CASSSPPGRHYGYTF. CDR3 nucleotide sequence: TGTGCCAGCAGTTCACCACCGGGACGGCACTATGGCTACACCTTC.

The chain employs TRBV9 and TRBJ2-7, with 8 bases matching TRBD2. Germline V gives CDR1 SGDLS, CDR2 YYNGEE. The CDR3 is made up of 17 amino acids. Losses at the gene ends were 4 bases for V and 0 bases for J; bases not matched to a gene: 12. For the CDR3, the DNA is TGTGCCAGCAGCCCGGGGGGGTTTAAACCCTTCTCCTACGAGCAGTACTTC. Its protein is CASSPGGFKPFSYEQYF.

This chain connects TRBV11-1 to TRBJ1-1; 8 bases align to TRBD1. The CDR3 extends over 16 amino acids. Germline-derived CDR1 and CDR2 are SGHAT and FQDESV (reference sequence). V lost 5 bases and J lost 0; bases outside the gene matches: 8. CDR3 nucleotides: TGTGCCAGCAGCCCAAGGGACAGGCAAATGAACACTGAAGCTTTCTTT. Encoded protein: CASSPRDRQMNTEAFF.

Worth noting for this clonotype: A read error may produce the germline difference seen at one junction end. The chain has TRBV6-2 or TRBV6-3 and TRBJ2-1; D possibly corresponds to TRBD1 (5 bases). CDR1 and CDR2 (germline): MNHEY, SVGEGT. This CDR3 spans 16 amino acids. This CDR3 is CASSYSGRVSYDEQFF. The CDR3 coding sequence is TGTGCCAGCAGTTACTCAGGCAGGGTGTCCTACGATGAGCAGTTCTTC.